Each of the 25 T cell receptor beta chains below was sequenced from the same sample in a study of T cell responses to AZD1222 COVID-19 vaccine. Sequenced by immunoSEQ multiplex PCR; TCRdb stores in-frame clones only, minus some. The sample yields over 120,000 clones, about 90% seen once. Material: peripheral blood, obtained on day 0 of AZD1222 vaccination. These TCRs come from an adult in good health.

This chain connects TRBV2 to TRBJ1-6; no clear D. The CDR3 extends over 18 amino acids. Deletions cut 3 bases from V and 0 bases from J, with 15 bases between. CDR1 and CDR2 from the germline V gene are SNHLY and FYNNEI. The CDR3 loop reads CASSEYASLSSYNSPLHF. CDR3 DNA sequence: TGTGCCAGCAGTGAGTACGCCAGCCTTAGCTCCTATAATTCACCCCTCCACTTT.

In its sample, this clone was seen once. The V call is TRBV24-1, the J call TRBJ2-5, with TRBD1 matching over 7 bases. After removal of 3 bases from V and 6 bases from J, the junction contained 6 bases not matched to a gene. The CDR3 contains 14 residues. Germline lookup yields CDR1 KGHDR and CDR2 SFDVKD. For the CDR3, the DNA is TGTGCCACCAGTGATCAACAGGGGCACCAGACCCAGTACTTC. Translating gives CATSDQQGHQTQYF.

For the CDR3, the DNA is TGCGCCAGCAGCCAAGATCAGGTCGGGACAGGTAAAGGCTACACCTTC. Amino acids: CASSQDQVGTGKGYTF. J is TRBJ1-2 and V is TRBV4-3; 8 bases line up with TRBD1. CDR1 and CDR2 from the germline V gene are LGHNA and YSLEER. The CDR3 covers 16 residues. V trimming: 0 bases; J trimming: 8 bases; junction bases outside the gene matches: 11.

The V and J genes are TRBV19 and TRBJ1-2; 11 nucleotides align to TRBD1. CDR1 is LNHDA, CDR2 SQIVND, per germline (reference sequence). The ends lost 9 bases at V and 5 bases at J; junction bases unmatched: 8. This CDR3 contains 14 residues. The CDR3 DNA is TGTGCCAGCATCCGGGACAGGGGGGGTTATGGCTACACCTTC. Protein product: CASIRDRGGYGYTF.

In DNA, the CDR3 is TGTGCCATCAGTGTGTCCGGACAGGGTGGAAACACCATATATTTT. Translation: CAISVSGQGGNTIYF. J is TRBJ1-3 and V is TRBV10-3; 8 positions agree with TRBD1. Germline CDR1 ENHRY, CDR2 SYGVKD. The CDR3 consists of 15 residues. J was trimmed by 3 bases and V by 4 bases; bases with no gene match: 5.

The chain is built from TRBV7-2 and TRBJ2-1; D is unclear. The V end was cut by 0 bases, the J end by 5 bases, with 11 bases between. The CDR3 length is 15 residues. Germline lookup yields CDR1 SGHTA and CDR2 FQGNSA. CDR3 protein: CASSLATAYHNEQFF. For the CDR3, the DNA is TGTGCCAGCAGCTTAGCCACAGCATATCACAATGAGCAGTTCTTC.

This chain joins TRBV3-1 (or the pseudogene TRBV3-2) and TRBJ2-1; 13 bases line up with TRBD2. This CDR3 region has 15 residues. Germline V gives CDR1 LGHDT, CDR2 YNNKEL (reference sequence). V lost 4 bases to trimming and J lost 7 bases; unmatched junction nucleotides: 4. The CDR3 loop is CASSLGLAGANEQFF. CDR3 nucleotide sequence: TGTGCCAGCAGCCTAGGACTAGCGGGAGCTAATGAGCAGTTCTTC.

DNA for the CDR3: TGTGCCAGCAGCTTAACAGCGGGATTGTGGGGCGATGAGCAGTTCTTC. It codes for CASSLTAGLWGDEQFF. The genes are TRBV7-3 and TRBJ2-1; TRBD2 matches at 7 bases. Germline CDR1 SGHTA, CDR2 FQGTGA. The CDR3 totals 16 residues. V was pared by 0 bases and J by 8 bases, with 10 bases of the junction left unmatched.

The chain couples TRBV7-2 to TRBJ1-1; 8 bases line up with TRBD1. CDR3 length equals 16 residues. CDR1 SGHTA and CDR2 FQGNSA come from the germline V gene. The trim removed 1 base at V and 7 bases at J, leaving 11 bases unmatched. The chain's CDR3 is CASSLGTGNIGHEAFF. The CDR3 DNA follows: TGTGCCAGCAGCTTAGGGACAGGGAATATAGGCCATGAAGCTTTCTTT.

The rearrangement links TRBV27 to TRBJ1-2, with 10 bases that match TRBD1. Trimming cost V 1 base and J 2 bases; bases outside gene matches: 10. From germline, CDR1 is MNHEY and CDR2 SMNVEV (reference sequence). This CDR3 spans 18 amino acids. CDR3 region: CASSLFGGTGVKNYGYTF. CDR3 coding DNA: TGTGCCAGCAGTTTATTCGGCGGGACAGGGGTAAAAAACTATGGCTACACCTTC.

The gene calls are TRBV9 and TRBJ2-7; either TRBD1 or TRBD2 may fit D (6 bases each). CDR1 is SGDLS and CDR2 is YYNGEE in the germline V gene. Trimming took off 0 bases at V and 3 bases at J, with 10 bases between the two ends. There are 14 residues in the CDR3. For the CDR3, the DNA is TGTGCCAGCAGCGTAGGACAGGAGGGCTACGAGCAGTACTTC. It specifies CASSVGQEGYEQYF.

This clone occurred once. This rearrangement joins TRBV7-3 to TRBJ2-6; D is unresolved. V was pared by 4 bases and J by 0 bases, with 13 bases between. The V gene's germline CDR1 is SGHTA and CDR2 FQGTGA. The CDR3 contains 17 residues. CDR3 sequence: CASSSFIRSSGANVLTF. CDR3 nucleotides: TGTGCCAGCAGCTCCTTCATACGCTCCTCTGGGGCCAACGTCCTGACTTTC.

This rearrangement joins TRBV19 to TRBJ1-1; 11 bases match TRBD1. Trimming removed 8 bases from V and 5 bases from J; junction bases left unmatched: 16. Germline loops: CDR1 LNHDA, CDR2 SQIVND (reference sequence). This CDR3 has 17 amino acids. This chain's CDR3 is CASHAPRLGTGGTEAFF. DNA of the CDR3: TGTGCCAGTCACGCCCCACGACTCGGGACAGGGGGAACTGAAGCTTTCTTT.

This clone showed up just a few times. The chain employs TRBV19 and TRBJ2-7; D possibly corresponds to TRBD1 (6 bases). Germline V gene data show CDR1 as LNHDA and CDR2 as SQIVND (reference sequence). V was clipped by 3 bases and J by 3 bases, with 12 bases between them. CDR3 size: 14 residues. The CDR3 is CASSMQGQHYEQYF. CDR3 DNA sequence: TGTGCCAGTAGTATGCAAGGACAGCACTACGAGCAGTACTTC.

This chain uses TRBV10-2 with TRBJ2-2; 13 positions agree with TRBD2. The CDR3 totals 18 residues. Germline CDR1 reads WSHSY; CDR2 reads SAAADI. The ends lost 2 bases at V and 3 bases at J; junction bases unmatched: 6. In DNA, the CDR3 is TGCGCCAGCAGTGAGGCGGGACTAGCGGGAAGGCACACCGGGGAGCTGTTTTTT. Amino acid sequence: CASSEAGLAGRHTGELFF.

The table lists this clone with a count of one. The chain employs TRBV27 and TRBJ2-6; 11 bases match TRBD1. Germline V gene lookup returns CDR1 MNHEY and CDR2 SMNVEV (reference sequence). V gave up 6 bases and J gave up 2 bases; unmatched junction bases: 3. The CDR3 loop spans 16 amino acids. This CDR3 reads CASRRDRGAGANVLTF. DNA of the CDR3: TGTGCCAGCAGACGGGACAGGGGGGCTGGGGCCAACGTCCTGACTTTC.

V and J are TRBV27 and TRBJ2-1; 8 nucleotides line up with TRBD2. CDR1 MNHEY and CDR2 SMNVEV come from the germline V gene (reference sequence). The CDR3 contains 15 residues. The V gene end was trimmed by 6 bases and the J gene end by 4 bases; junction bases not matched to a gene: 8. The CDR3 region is CASRISGSGYNEQFF. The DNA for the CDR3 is TGTGCCAGCAGGATCAGCGGGAGCGGGTACAATGAGCAGTTCTTC.

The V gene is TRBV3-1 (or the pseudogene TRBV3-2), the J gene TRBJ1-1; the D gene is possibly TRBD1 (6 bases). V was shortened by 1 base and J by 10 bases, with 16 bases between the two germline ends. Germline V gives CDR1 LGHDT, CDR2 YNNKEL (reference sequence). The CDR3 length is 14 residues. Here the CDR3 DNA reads TGTGCCAGCAGCCAAGTCGGGGGGCAATCCGTAGCTTTCTTT. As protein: CASSQVGGQSVAFF.

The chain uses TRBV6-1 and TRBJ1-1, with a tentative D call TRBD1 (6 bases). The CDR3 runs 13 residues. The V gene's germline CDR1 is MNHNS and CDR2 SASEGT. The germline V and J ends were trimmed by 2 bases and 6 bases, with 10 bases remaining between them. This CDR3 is CASSERGGSEAFF. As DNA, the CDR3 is TGTGCCAGCAGTGAAAGGGGGGGTTCTGAAGCTTTCTTT.

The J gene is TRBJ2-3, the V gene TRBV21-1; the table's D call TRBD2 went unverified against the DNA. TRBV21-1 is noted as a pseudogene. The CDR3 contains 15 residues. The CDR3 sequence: CASSTSGRRTDTQYF. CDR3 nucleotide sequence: TGTGCCAGCTCGACTAGCGGGAGACGCACAGATACGCAGTATTTT.

The CDR3 sequence is CASRLAGGPDEQFF. CDR3 nucleotide sequence: TGCGCCAGCAGATTAGCGGGAGGGCCTGATGAGCAGTTCTTC. V gene TRBV5-1 combines with J gene TRBJ2-1, with 11 bases matching TRBD2. The trim removed 5 bases at V and 8 bases at J, leaving 6 bases unmatched. The germline V gene encodes CDR1 SGHRS and CDR2 YFSETQ. CDR3 length equals 14 residues.

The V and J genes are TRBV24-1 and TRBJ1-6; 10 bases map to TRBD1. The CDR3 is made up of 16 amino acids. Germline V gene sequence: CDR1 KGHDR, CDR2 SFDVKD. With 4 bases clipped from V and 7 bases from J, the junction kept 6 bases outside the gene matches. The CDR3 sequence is CATSDARTGGNSPLHF. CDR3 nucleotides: TGTGCCACCAGTGACGCCCGGACAGGGGGAAATTCACCCCTCCACTTT.

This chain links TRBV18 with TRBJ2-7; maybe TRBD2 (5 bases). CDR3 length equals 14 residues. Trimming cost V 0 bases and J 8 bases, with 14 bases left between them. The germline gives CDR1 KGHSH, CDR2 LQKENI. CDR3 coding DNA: TGTGCCAGCTCACCACCCACCCAGAGGGCGAAGCAGTACTTC. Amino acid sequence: CASSPPTQRAKQYF.

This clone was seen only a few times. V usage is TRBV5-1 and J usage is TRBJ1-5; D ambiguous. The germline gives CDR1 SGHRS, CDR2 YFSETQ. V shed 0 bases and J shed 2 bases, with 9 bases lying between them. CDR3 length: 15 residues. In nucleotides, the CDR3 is TGCGCCAGCAGCTTGGGAGGAAGGGGCAATCAGCCCCAGCATTTT. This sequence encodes CASSLGGRGNQPQHF.

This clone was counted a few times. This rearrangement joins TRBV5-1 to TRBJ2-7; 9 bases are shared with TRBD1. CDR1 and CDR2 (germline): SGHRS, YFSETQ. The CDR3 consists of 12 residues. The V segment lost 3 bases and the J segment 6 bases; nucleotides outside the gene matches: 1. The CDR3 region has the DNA TGCGCCAGCAGCTGGGGACAGGGCGAGCAGTACTTC. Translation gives CASSWGQGEQYF.